These 19 T cell receptor beta chains were sequenced from one sample in a study of cytomegalovirus exposure and HLA in healthy donors. Amplification used 60 Vbeta primers and 13 Jbeta primers. This table comes from immunoSEQ multiplex PCR, and its TCRdb copy is limited to in-frame clones, with some not included. The table lists about 180,000 clones, around three quarters of them singletons. The specimen sequenced was PBMCs. The receptors here all came from a man aged 35 to 55 in good health and CMV-seronegative.

This clone was detected only a few times. This chain connects TRBV6-5 to TRBJ2-5, with 8 nucleotides matching TRBD1. V shed 6 bases and J 2 bases; nucleotides not matched to a gene: 8. Germline values: CDR1 MNHEY, CDR2 SVGAGI. This CDR3 region has 15 residues. CDR3 loop: CASSTFDRGQETQYF. The CDR3 region has the DNA TGTGCCAGCAGCACCTTCGACAGGGGTCAAGAGACCCAGTACTTC.

The table lists this clone with a count of one. This chain uses TRBV2 with TRBJ2-2; 8 bases fit TRBD1. Germline V lookup: CDR1 SNHLY, CDR2 FYNNEI. The CDR3 is made up of 15 amino acids. After removal of 5 bases from V and 0 bases from J, the junction contained 2 bases not matched to a gene. The CDR3: CASSPTGANTGELFF. The CDR3 DNA reads as TGTGCCAGCAGTCCGACAGGGGCGAACACCGGGGAGCTGTTTTTT.

V usage is TRBV2 and J usage is TRBJ2-7; no clear D gene. This CDR3 comprises 11 residues. The germline gives CDR1 SNHLY, CDR2 FYNNEI. Trimming took 4 bases from V and 5 from J, leaving 6 bases between them. The DNA for the CDR3 is TGTGCCAGCAGTGTGAGCCACGAGCAGTACTTC. Protein: CASSVSHEQYF.

The CDR3 region has the DNA TGTGCCATCAGTGAGGCGGGGGGTACAGGGGGCATCGACGAGCAGTACTTC. This codes for CAISEAGGTGGIDEQYF. V usage is TRBV10-3 and J usage is TRBJ2-7; a weak D match, TRBD1 (9 bases). The CDR3 is 17 amino acids. CDR1 and CDR2 from the germline V gene are ENHRY and SYGVKD. Trimming took 2 bases from V and 5 from J, leaving 22 bases between them.

The rearrangement links TRBV9 to TRBJ2-3; D gene uncertain. CDR1 and CDR2 from the germline V gene are SGDLS and YYNGEE. The CDR3 is 12 amino acids. V dropped 3 bases and J dropped 7 bases, with 9 bases sitting between them. This CDR3 reads CASSGSKNTQYF. CDR3 DNA: TGTGCCAGCAGCGGGAGCAAAAATACGCAGTATTTT.

V gene TRBV19 combines with J gene TRBJ2-3; 12 bases are a match to TRBD2. V trimming: 2 bases; J trimming: 2 bases; junction bases outside the gene matches: 8. CDR3 length equals 18 residues. Germline V CDR1 and CDR2: LNHDA, SQIVND (reference sequence). CDR3 in DNA: TGTGCCAGTAGTATACGGGCGACTAGCGGGGGAGCCACAGATACGCAGTATTTT. Amino acid sequence: CASSIRATSGGATDTQYF.

V usage is TRBV29-1 and J usage is TRBJ2-7, with D hard to call. Germline V lookup: CDR1 SQVTM, CDR2 ANQGSEA. This CDR3 is built from 11 residues. V lost 6 bases and J lost 0, with 6 bases in between. Written as DNA, the CDR3 is TGCAGCGTCAGTACCTCCTACGAGCAGTACTTC. Protein: CSVSTSYEQYF.

The chain uses TRBV9 and TRBJ2-2, with 9 bases fitting TRBD1. The germline CDR1 and CDR2 sequences are SGDLS and YYNGEE. The CDR3 is 16 residues long. V gave up 3 bases and J gave up 3 bases; unmatched junction bases: 6. CDR3 residues: CASSAGQGSDTGELFF. CDR3 DNA sequence: TGTGCCAGCAGCGCCGGACAGGGGTCGGACACCGGGGAGCTGTTTTTT.

The chain has TRBV5-7 and TRBJ1-2; 10 bases match TRBD1. TRBV5-7 is designated an ORF whose function remains uncertain. With 4 bases clipped from V and 5 bases from J, the junction kept 2 bases outside the gene matches. This CDR3 is 13 amino acids long. CDR3 nucleotide sequence: TGTGCCAGCAGCGCGGGACAGGGGTATGGCTACACCTTC. This sequence encodes CASSAGQGYGYTF.

The chain couples TRBV2 to TRBJ1-1; D unresolved. Germline CDR1 is SNHLY and CDR2 is FYNNEI. The CDR3 is 14 amino acids. V was shortened by 0 bases and J by 3 bases, with 8 bases between the two germline ends. The CDR3 region is CASSEAFSDTEAFF. CDR3 in DNA: TGTGCCAGCAGTGAAGCTTTCTCCGACACTGAAGCTTTCTTT.

This clone was detected once. The rearrangement links TRBV7-9 to TRBJ1-5; 12 bases line up with TRBD1. Germline values: CDR1 SEHNR, CDR2 FQNEAQ (reference sequence). This CDR3 has 14 residues. Unmatched junction bases numbered 7, after V lost 8 bases and J lost 8 bases. CDR3 amino acids: CASSGTGGLEPQHF. The DNA for the CDR3 is TGTGCCAGCTCCGGGACAGGGGGCTTGGAGCCCCAGCATTTT.

V and J are TRBV5-4 and TRBJ2-7; 7 bases match TRBD2. V gave up 0 bases and J gave up 7 bases; unmatched junction bases: 10. The CDR3 spans 15 residues. Germline CDR1 reads SGHNT; CDR2 reads YYREEE (reference sequence). For the CDR3, the DNA is TGTGCCAGCAGCTTGGACGGGGGAGGGCCCCGGGAGCAGTACTTC. It is translated as CASSLDGGGPREQYF.

The V call is TRBV7-9, the J call TRBJ2-1, with D possibly TRBD2 on 6 matching bases. Germline CDR1 is SEHNR and CDR2 is FQNEAQ (reference sequence). Trimming took 2 bases from V and 8 from J, leaving 10 bases between them. This CDR3 spans 13 amino acids. CDR3 loop: CASSLRRGDEQFF. CDR3 DNA: TGTGCCAGCAGCTTAAGGCGGGGCGATGAGCAGTTCTTC.

V gene TRBV6-5 combines with J gene TRBJ1-4; D not resolved. CDR3 size: 15 residues. CDR1 and CDR2 (germline): MNHEY, SVGAGI. V shed 0 bases and J shed 4 bases, with 9 bases lying between them. The DNA for the CDR3 is TGTGCCAGCAGTTACTCATCGGCTAGTAATGAAAAACTGTTTTTT. As protein: CASSYSSASNEKLFF.

This clone was observed a single time. The gene calls are TRBV6-5 and TRBJ2-2; a weak D match, TRBD1 (6 bases). V was shortened by 5 bases and J by 8 bases, with 12 bases between the two germline ends. The CDR3 contains 13 residues. From germline, CDR1 is MNHEY and CDR2 SVGAGI. The DNA of the CDR3 is TGTGCCAGCAGTGGGCACAGGGAGGGGGAGCTGTTTTTT. Its protein product is CASSGHREGELFF.

V is TRBV27 and J is TRBJ1-1; the D gene is possibly TRBD1 (6 bases). The CDR3 is 14 residues long. V dropped 4 bases and J dropped 5 bases, with 14 bases sitting between them. Germline CDR1 and CDR2: MNHEY and SMNVEV (reference sequence). CDR3 nucleotide sequence: TGTGCCAGCAGTTCCCAGGGGAGAGAAACTGAAGCTTTCTTT. Protein sequence: CASSSQGRETEAFF.

V is TRBV29-1 and J is TRBJ2-2; D is possibly TRBD1 (6 bases). The germline V gene encodes CDR1 SQVTM and CDR2 ANQGSEA. Trimming cost V 5 bases and J 4 bases, with 8 bases left between them. CDR3 length: 12 amino acids. The CDR3 protein is CSVRQVTGELFF. The CDR3 nucleotides are TGCAGCGTTCGACAGGTCACCGGGGAGCTGTTTTTT.

This chain joins TRBV4-3 and TRBJ2-1; 10 bases match TRBD2. CDR1 is LGHNA, CDR2 YSLEER, per germline. CDR3 length: 16 residues. V shed 0 bases and J 6 bases; nucleotides not matched to a gene: 5. The CDR3 nucleotides are TGCGCCAGCAGCCAAGATCAGCGGGGGGGGGTCAATGAGCAGTTCTTC. Its protein product is CASSQDQRGGVNEQFF.

The V call is TRBV2, the J call TRBJ2-1; 7 nucleotides agree with TRBD2. Germline CDR1 reads SNHLY; CDR2 reads FYNNEI. Trimming removed 8 bases from V and 1 base from J; junction bases left unmatched: 8. CDR3 length: 15 amino acids. As DNA, the CDR3 is TGTGCCAGCGAATTAAGCGGGATGTCCTACAATGAGCAGTTCTTC. The encoded protein is CASELSGMSYNEQFF. Full variable domain (missing parts from reference TRBV2 and TRBJ2-1): EPEVTQTPSHQVTQMGQEVILRCVPISNHLYFYWYRQILGQKVEFLVSFYNNEISEKSEIFDDQFSVERPDGSNFTLKIRSTKLEDSAMYFCASELSGMSYNEQFFGPGTRLTVL.